Shown below are 2 T cell receptor beta chains from a single sample sequenced in a study of cytomegalovirus exposure and HLA in healthy donors. It was with 60 Vbeta and 13 Jbeta primers that the PCR ran. TCRdb's copy holds only in-frame clones and misses some; the assay was immunoSEQ multiplex PCR. The sample records more than 60,000 clones, around four fifths being singletons. The sequenced sample consisted of PBMCs. These receptors came from a woman aged 25 to 39 in good health and CMV-seronegative.

V usage is TRBV6-5 and J usage is TRBJ2-1; TRBD2 aligns across 11 bases. The CDR3 has 15 residues. V gave up 4 bases and J gave up 4 bases; unmatched junction bases: 3. Germline V gene data show CDR1 as MNHEY and CDR2 as SVGAGI. CDR3 bases: TGTGCCAGCAGTTCCGGGACTAGCGGATACAATGAGCAGTTCTTC. Protein sequence: CASSSGTSGYNEQFF.

The chain is built from TRBV2 and TRBJ2-3, with 9 bases lining up with TRBD2. The germline CDR1 and CDR2 sequences are SNHLY and FYNNEI. J lost 2 bases, V lost 6 bases, and 9 bases had no gene match. The CDR3 consists of 16 residues. The CDR3 region is CASRKQRGVYTDTQYF. CDR3 bases: TGTGCCAGCAGGAAACAGCGGGGGGTCTACACAGATACGCAGTATTTT.